The T cell receptor beta chain described here comes from a study of identical twins. Study-wide results and caveats: Recombination models fit unrelated individuals' TCR alpha sharing but underestimated twins'.

Template switching created a universal primer site, and the cDNA included unique molecular identifiers. One entry per CDR3 protein results from TCRdb running MiXCR on the 5' RACE reads. The sample carries roughly 700,000 distinct CDR3 sequences, 8.5% to 9% recorded once. Only healthy Caucasians were included as donors. Regarding this clonotype: Its antigen is still unknown.

In addition, the sample was reused for a study of yellow fever vaccine responses in identical twins.

The sample was PBMCs. This clonotype was sampled from a woman between 18 and 29 years old in good health.

The CDR3 DNA is TGTGCCAGCAGCTTTCGACAGAGATTAAACTACGAGCAGTACTTC. Amino acid sequence: CASSFRQRLNYEQYF. The chain recombines TRBV5-6 with TRBJ2-7, with D maybe TRBD1 (5 bases). Trimming cost V 2 bases and J 3 bases, with 15 bases left between them. CDR3 length: 15 residues. Germline V gene lookup returns CDR1 SGHDT and CDR2 YYEEEE.